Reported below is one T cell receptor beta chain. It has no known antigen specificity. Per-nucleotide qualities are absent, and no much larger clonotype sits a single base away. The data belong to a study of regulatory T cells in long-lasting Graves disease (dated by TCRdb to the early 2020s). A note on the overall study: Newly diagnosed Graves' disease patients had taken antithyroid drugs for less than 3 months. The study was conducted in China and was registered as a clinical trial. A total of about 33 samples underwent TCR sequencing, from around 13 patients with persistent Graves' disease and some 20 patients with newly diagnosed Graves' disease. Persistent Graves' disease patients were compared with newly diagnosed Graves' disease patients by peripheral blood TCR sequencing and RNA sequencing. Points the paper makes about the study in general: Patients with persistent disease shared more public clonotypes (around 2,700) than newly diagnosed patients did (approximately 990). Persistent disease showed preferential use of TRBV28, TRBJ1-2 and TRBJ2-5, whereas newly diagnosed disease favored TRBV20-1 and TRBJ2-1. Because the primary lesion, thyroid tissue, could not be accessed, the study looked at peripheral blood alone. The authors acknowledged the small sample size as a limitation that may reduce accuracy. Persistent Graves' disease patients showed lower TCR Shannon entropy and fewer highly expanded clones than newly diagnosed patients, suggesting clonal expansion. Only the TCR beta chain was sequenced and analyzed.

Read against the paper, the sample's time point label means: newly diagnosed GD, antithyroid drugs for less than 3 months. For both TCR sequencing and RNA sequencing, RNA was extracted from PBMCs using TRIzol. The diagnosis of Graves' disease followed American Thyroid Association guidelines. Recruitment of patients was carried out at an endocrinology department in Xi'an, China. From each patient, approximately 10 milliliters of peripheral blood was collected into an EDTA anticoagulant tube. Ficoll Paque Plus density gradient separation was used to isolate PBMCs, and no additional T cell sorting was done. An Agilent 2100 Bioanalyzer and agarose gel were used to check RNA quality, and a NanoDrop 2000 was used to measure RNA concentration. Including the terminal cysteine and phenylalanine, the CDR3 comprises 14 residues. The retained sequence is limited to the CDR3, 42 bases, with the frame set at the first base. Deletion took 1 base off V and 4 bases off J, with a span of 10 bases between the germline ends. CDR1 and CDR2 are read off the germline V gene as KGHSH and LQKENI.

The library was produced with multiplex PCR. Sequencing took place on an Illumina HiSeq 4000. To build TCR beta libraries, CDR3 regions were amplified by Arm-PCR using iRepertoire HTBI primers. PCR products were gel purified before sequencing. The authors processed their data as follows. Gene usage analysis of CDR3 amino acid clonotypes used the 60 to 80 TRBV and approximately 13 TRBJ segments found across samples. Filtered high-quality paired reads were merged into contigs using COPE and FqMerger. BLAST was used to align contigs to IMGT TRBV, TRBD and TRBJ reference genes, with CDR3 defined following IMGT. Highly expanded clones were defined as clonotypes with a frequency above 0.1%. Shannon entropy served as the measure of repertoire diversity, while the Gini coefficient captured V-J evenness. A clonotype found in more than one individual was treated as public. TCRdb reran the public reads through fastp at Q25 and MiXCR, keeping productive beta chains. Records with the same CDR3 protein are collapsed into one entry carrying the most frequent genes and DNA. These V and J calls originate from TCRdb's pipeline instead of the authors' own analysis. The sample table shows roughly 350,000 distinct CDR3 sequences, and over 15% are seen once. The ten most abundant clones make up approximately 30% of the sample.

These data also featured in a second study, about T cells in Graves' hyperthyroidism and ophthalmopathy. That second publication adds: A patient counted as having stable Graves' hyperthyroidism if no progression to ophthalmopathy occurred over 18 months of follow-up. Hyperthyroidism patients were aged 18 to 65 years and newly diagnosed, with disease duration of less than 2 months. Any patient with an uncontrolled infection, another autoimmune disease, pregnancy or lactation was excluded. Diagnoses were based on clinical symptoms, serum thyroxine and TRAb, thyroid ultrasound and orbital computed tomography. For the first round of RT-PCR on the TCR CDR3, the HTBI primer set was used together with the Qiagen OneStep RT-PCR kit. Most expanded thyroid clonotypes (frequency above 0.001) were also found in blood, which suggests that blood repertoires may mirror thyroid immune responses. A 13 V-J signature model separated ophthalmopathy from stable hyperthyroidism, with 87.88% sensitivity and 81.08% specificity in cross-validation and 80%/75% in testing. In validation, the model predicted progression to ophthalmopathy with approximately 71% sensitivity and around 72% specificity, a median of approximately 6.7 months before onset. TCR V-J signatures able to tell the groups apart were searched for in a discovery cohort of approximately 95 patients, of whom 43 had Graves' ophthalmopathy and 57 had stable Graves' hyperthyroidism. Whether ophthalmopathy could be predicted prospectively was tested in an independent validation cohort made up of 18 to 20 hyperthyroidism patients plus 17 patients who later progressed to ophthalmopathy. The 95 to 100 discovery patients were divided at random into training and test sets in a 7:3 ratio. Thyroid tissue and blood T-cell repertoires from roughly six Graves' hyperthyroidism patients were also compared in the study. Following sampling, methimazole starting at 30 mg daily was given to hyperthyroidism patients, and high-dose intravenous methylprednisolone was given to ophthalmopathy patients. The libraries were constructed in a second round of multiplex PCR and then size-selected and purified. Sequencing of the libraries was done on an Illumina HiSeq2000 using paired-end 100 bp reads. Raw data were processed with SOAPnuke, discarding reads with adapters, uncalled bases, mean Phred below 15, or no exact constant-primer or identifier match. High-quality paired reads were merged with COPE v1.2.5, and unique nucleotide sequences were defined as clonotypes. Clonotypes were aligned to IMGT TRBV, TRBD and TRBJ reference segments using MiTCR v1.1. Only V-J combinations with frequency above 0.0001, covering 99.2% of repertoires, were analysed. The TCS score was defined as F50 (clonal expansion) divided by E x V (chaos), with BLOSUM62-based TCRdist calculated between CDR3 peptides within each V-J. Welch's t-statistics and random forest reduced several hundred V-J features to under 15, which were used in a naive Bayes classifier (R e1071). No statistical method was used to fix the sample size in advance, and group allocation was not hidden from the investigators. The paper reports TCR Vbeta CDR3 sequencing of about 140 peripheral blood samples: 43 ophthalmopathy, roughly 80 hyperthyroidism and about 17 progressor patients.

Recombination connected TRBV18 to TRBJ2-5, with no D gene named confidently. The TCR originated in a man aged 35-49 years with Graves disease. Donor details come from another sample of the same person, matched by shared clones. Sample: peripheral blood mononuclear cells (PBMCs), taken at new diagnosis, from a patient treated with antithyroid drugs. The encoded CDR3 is CASSPRRLRETQYF. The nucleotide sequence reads TGTGCCAGCTCACCACGCAGGCTCCGAGAGACCCAGTACTTC.